The following is a TCR beta chain sequence with its context. Its target is unknown. For every subset, genomic DNA was evenly distributed across several immunoSEQ plates. Libraries were prepared by immunoSEQ multiplex PCR; TCRdb keeps only in-frame clonotypes and omits some of them. Of about 800,000 clones detected, approximately 96% appear once; the ten largest clones hold about 0.22%. The data stem from a study of shared clonotypes between healthy human individuals. Notes on the study in general: Compared with clonotypes that all four donors shared, non-shared clonotypes had lower generation probabilities.

Terminally differentiated effector memory CD45RA+ cells were excluded by CCR7 positive selection of CD45RO-negative cells. The CDR3 sequence is 16 residues long. Germline values: CDR1 MDHEN, CDR2 SYDVKM. Losses at the gene ends were 6 bases for V and 3 bases for J; bases not matched to a gene: 7. The rearrangement joins TRBV28 to TRBJ2-5; the match to TRBD2 covers 13 bases. The origin of this receptor is a man aged 30-40 years in good health. Sequences were obtained from naive CD8+ T cells sorted from blood. CDR3 sequence: CASSLTGLAGEETQYF. The CDR3 DNA sequence: TGTGCCAGCAGCCTAACCGGACTAGCGGGAGAAGAGACCCAGTACTTC. Looking up the rest from reference TRBV28 and TRBJ2-5 gives the full variable domain: DVKVTQSSRYLVKRTGEKVFLECVQDMDHENMFWYRQDPGLGLRLIYFSYDVKMKEKGDIPEGYSVSREKKERFSLILESASTNQTSMYLCASSLTGLAGEETQYFGPGTRLLVL.